The clone carrying this T cell receptor (beta chain) was detected a few times. No antigen is known for it. The record originates from a study of T cells after yellow fever vaccination. Germline CDR1 SGHRS, CDR2 YFSETQ. The CDR3 contains 16 residues. With V trimmed by 5 bases and J by 1 base, 4 bases remained unmatched. As TCR cDNA was made by 5'RACE template switching, a universal primer site and UMIs were added. TCRdb itself ran the 5' RACE reads through MiXCR, one entry per CDR3 protein. The sample holds some 300,000 distinct CDR3 sequences; 8.7% are singletons and the top ten take approximately 3.3%. General study results and limits: Clones from primary vaccination mostly reappeared after the booster (over 95% CD4, just over 85% CD8). A minor fraction of clonotypes spanned both CD4 and CD8 compartments.

This sequence joins TRBV5-1 and TRBJ2-2; 11 bases fit TRBD2. The receptor's source is a man between 18 and 29 years old who received the YFV17D yellow fever vaccine. Specimen: CD4+ T cells sorted from PBMCs, collected 5 days after the yellow fever booster vaccination. For the CDR3, the DNA is TGCGCCAGCAGAACGGGACTAGCGGAGAACACCGGGGAGCTGTTTTTT. Translating it yields CASRTGLAENTGELFF.